These 23 T cell receptor beta chains originate from one sample sequenced in a study of T cell responses to AZD1222 COVID-19 vaccine. TCRdb's table, derived via immunoSEQ multiplex PCR, lists solely in-frame clones and lacks some. The sample includes some 140,000 clones, roughly 90% of them seen just once. This material consisted of peripheral blood, taken on day 0 of AZD1222 vaccination. The source is an adult in good health.

V gene TRBV5-1 combines with J gene TRBJ2-2; D is ambiguous. The CDR3 length is 16 residues. V dropped 6 bases and J dropped 0 bases, with 15 bases sitting between them. CDR1 is SGHRS and CDR2 is YFSETQ in the germline V gene. DNA for the CDR3: TGCGCCAGCACCCCCGACATTCGGGCGAACACCGGGGAGCTGTTTTTT. Residues: CASTPDIRANTGELFF.

The rearrangement links TRBV3-1 (or the pseudogene TRBV3-2) to TRBJ1-1; D gene ambiguous. From germline, CDR1 is LGHDT and CDR2 YNNKEL (reference sequence). This CDR3 is built from 13 residues. Trimming removed 0 bases from V and 8 bases from J, with 10 bases in between. The CDR3 DNA follows: TGTGCCAGCAGCCAAGATACGTGGGCAGAAGCTTTCTTT. Its protein product is CASSQDTWAEAFF.

The chain is built from TRBV7-8 and TRBJ2-7; TRBD2 matches 7 bases. In germline, CDR1 is SGHVS, CDR2 FQNEAQ. The junction had 0 bases not matched to a gene; V was cut back by 0 bases and J by 4 bases. The CDR3 is 13 residues long. CDR3 amino acids: CASSLAREYEQYF. The CDR3 DNA is TGTGCCAGCAGCTTAGCGCGGGAGTACGAGCAGTACTTC.

The CDR3 bases are TGCAGCGTTGGGTGGTTGGGGGGGGATGAAAAACTGTTTTTT. Translating it yields CSVGWLGGDEKLFF. The V gene is TRBV29-1, the J gene TRBJ1-4; D perhaps matches TRBD1 (5 bases). CDR1 and CDR2 from the germline V gene are SQVTM and ANQGSEA. The CDR3 runs 14 residues. V lost 4 bases and J 6 bases, leaving 15 bases between the germline ends.

The J gene is TRBJ1-1, the V gene TRBV29-1; 7 bases agree with TRBD1. V lost 4 bases, J lost 4 bases, and 0 bases stayed unmatched. Germline-derived CDR1 and CDR2 are SQVTM and ANQGSEA. CDR3 length: 11 residues. This CDR3 reads CSVGQGTEAFF. DNA for the CDR3: TGCAGCGTTGGACAGGGCACTGAAGCTTTCTTT.

The gene calls are TRBV10-3 and TRBJ1-5, with 7 bases lining up with TRBD1. Germline lookup yields CDR1 ENHRY and CDR2 SYGVKD. J gave up 1 base and V 4 bases, and 4 bases lay outside the gene matches. This CDR3 spans 15 amino acids. The CDR3 sequence: CAISVGQESNQPQHF. CDR3 sequence (DNA): TGTGCCATCAGTGTAGGACAGGAAAGCAATCAGCCCCAGCATTTT.

The V call is TRBV3-1 (or the pseudogene TRBV3-2), the J call TRBJ2-7; D call uncertain. Trimming stripped 0 bases from V and 2 bases from J, with 11 bases between. This CDR3 comprises 15 residues. Looked up from germline, CDR1 is LGHDT and CDR2 is YNNKEL (reference sequence). The CDR3 loop is CASSQDGRAAYEQYF. The CDR3 bases are TGTGCCAGCAGCCAAGATGGCAGAGCCGCCTACGAGCAGTACTTC.

The chain uses TRBV4-2 and TRBJ2-4; TRBD1 agrees at 12 bases. The CDR3 contains 15 residues. The junction had 9 bases not matched to a gene; V was cut back by 7 bases and J by 8 bases. Per germline, CDR1 LGHNA and CDR2 YNFKEQ. In nucleotides, the CDR3 is TGTGCCAGCACCGGGACAGGGGGCCGTGGGGACATTCAGTACTTC. This codes for CASTGTGGRGDIQYF.

V usage is TRBV6-5 and J usage is TRBJ1-1; 10 bases agree with TRBD1. CDR1 is MNHEY and CDR2 is SVGAGI in the germline V gene. CDR3 length: 16 residues. J lost 0 bases, V lost 4 bases, and 5 bases had no gene match. The DNA for the CDR3 is TGTGCCAGCAGTTGGTCGACAGGGGGCGTGAACACTGAAGCTTTCTTT. Translation gives CASSWSTGGVNTEAFF.

The chain carries TRBV7-9 and TRBJ1-1, with TRBD1 matching 7 bases. CDR3 length equals 18 residues. V was pared by 5 bases and J by 0 bases, with 15 bases of the junction left unmatched. Germline V gives CDR1 SEHNR, CDR2 FQNEAQ (reference sequence). The CDR3 region has the DNA TGTGCCAGCAGCCCCCTGGAGGGGGCTGTAGTGATGAACACTGAAGCTTTCTTT. Protein product: CASSPLEGAVVMNTEAFF.

This clone appeared a single time. The rearrangement uses TRBV6-5 and TRBJ1-4, with D unresolved. CDR3 length: 15 amino acids. CDR1 is MNHEY, CDR2 SVGAGI, per germline. V was clipped by 4 bases and J by 0 bases, with 9 bases between them. The CDR3 nucleotides are TGTGCCAGCAGTTCCTCTTGGACAACTAATGAAAAACTGTTTTTT. Translated: CASSSSWTTNEKLFF.

This chain links TRBV27 with TRBJ1-2, with D maybe TRBD1 (5 bases). The CDR3 totals 15 residues. Germline V gives CDR1 MNHEY, CDR2 SMNVEV (reference sequence). V was pared by 8 bases and J by 4 bases, with 20 bases between. Here the CDR3 DNA reads TGTGCCAGCCAACCGGTAAACGGGGGACTCTATGGCTACACCTTC. Residues: CASQPVNGGLYGYTF.

CDR3 DNA sequence: TGTGCCAGCAGCCAACAGGGGGCGGAGACCCAGTACTTC. Translated: CASSQQGAETQYF. The gene calls are TRBV3-1 (or the pseudogene TRBV3-2) and TRBJ2-5, with 8 nucleotides matching TRBD1. Trimming at V came to 2 bases and at J to 5 bases, leaving 1 base not matched to a gene. The germline V gene encodes CDR1 LGHDT and CDR2 YNNKEL (reference sequence). This CDR3 comprises 13 residues.

The rearrangement links TRBV9 to TRBJ2-5; 11 bases match TRBD2. The V segment lost 4 bases and the J segment 5 bases; nucleotides outside the gene matches: 7. Germline-derived CDR1 and CDR2 are SGDLS and YYNGEE. This CDR3 contains 15 residues. The CDR3 sequence is CASSPGTSGGETQYF. CDR3 sequence (DNA): TGTGCCAGCAGCCCGGGGACTAGCGGTGGGGAGACCCAGTACTTC.

V and J are TRBV14 and TRBJ2-5; 9 positions match TRBD2. The ends lost 2 bases at V and 2 bases at J; junction bases unmatched: 3. The CDR3 loop spans 15 amino acids. The germline CDR1 and CDR2 sequences are SGHDN and FVKESK. For the CDR3, the DNA is TGTGCCAGCAGCCAATGGCTAGCGGGACAAGAGACCCAGTACTTC. This translates into CASSQWLAGQETQYF. The complete variable domain, with remaining parts taken from reference TRBV14 and TRBJ2-5, reads EAGVTQFPSHSVIEKGQTVTLRCDPISGHDNLYWYRRVMGKEIKFLLHFVKESKQDESGMPNNRFLAERTGGTYSTLKVQPAELEDSGVYFCASSQWLAGQETQYFGPGTRLLVL.

The chain joins TRBV9 to TRBJ2-3; 7 nucleotides match TRBD2. The length of the CDR3 is 18 residues. CDR1 is SGDLS, CDR2 YYNGEE, per germline. V dropped 0 bases and J dropped 6; count of bases not matched to a gene: 16. This CDR3 reads CASSVAVLVAGPGDTQYF. CDR3 sequence (DNA): TGTGCCAGCAGCGTAGCAGTTTTGGTAGCGGGTCCGGGGGATACGCAGTATTTT.

The V gene is TRBV4-1, the J gene TRBJ2-1; TRBD2 aligns across 7 bases. The CDR3 extends over 16 amino acids. CDR1 and CDR2 from the germline V gene are MGHRA and YSYEKL. The junction had 7 bases not matched to a gene; V was cut back by 1 base and J by 4 bases. CDR3 region: CASSQVRLAEYNEQFF. In DNA, the CDR3 is TGCGCCAGCAGCCAAGTCCGGCTAGCGGAGTACAATGAGCAGTTCTTC.

V is TRBV19 and J is TRBJ1-2; 7 nucleotides line up with TRBD1. This CDR3 region has 15 residues. With V trimmed by 6 bases and J by 6 bases, 13 bases remained unmatched. CDR1 is LNHDA, CDR2 SQIVND, per germline (reference sequence). CDR3 DNA: TGTGCCAGTAGCGAGACAGGGAACGTTGGGCATGGCTACACCTTC. This encodes CASSETGNVGHGYTF.

The chain combines TRBV7-2 with TRBJ2-2; D remains unclear. Germline-derived CDR1 and CDR2 are SGHTA and FQGNSA. This CDR3 region has 17 residues. Trimming removed 5 bases from V and 0 bases from J, with 16 bases in between. The CDR3 reads CASSNRVSAANTGELFF. The CDR3, as DNA: TGTGCCAGCAGCAACCGGGTCTCAGCCGCGAACACCGGGGAGCTGTTTTTT.

The chain links TRBV3-1 (or the pseudogene TRBV3-2) to TRBJ1-4; maybe TRBD1 (6 bases). CDR1 and CDR2 from the germline V gene are LGHDT and YNNKEL (reference sequence). The V end was cut by 1 base, the J end by 2 bases, with 8 bases between. This CDR3 region has 15 residues. The DNA of the CDR3 is TGTGCCAGCAGCCAAGCAGGGGATACTAATGAAAAACTGTTTTTT. Amino acids: CASSQAGDTNEKLFF.

The chain couples TRBV19 to TRBJ2-1, with 11 nucleotides matching TRBD2. V dropped 3 bases and J dropped 5; count of bases not matched to a gene: 3. The CDR3 totals 15 residues. From germline, CDR1 is LNHDA and CDR2 SQIVND (reference sequence). The CDR3 reads CASSIVAGGNNEQFF. CDR3 in DNA: TGTGCCAGTAGTATCGTAGCGGGAGGGAACAATGAGCAGTTCTTC.

V and J are TRBV5-4 and TRBJ1-5, with unresolved D. CDR1 is SGHNT, CDR2 YYREEE, per germline (reference sequence). The CDR3 contains 12 residues. CDR3 nucleotide sequence: TGTGTCTCGTGCCAGAGCAATCAGCCCCAGCATTTT. This gives the protein CVSCQSNQPQHF.

The chain uses TRBV28 and TRBJ1-2; 8 bases are a match to TRBD1. This CDR3 is built from 15 residues. Germline CDR1 MDHEN, CDR2 SYDVKM. The V and J ends lost 4 bases and 1 base, in that order; junction bases with no gene match: 5. The CDR3 region has the DNA TGTGCCAGCAGTTCCGCGGGACAGGATAACTATGGCTACACCTTC. Its translation: CASSSAGQDNYGYTF.